A selection of T cell receptor beta chains follows, all from one sample in a study of beta chain features in type 1 diabetes. Method: immunoSEQ multiplex PCR; TCRdb's copy keeps in-frame clones and lacks some. The repertoire has 130,000 or so clones, 17% of them found once; the top ten carry roughly 2.6%. The specimen was central memory CD4+ T cells from blood. These receptor sequences come from a man between 18 and 35 years old with type 1 diabetes. CDR3s include the opening cysteine and the closing phenylalanine or tryptophan. A D gene is named only where the DNA matches it firmly. For some rows the clone size is stated as once, few or many, or as a class when expanded; others skip it.

v_call: TRBV6-5
clone_size: once
j_call: TRBJ2-7
d_call: -
cdr3_aa: CASNAGGSSYEQYF
cdr3_nt: TGTGCCAGCAACGCCGGAGGGAGCTCCTACGAGCAGTACTTC

v_call: TRBV29-1
clone_size: -
j_call: TRBJ1-3
d_call: -
cdr3_aa: CSAERGDSGNTIYF
cdr3_nt: TGCAGCGCCGAGAGGGGAGACTCTGGAAACACCATATATTTT

v_call: TRBV20-1
clone_size: few
j_call: TRBJ2-5
d_call: -
cdr3_aa: CSAIPLETQYF
cdr3_nt: TGCAGTGCTATACCTCTGGAGACCCAGTACTTC

v_call: TRBV7-3
clone_size: few
j_call: TRBJ2-3
d_call: -
cdr3_aa: CASRGHESGPTQYF
cdr3_nt: TGTGCCAGCCGAGGACACGAGAGCGGCCCGACGCAGTATTTT

v_call: TRBV15
clone_size: -
j_call: TRBJ2-2
d_call: TRBD2
cdr3_aa: CATSTEGRGDLTGELFF
cdr3_nt: TGTGCCACCAGCACCGAGGGGCGGGGGGACCTAACCGGGGAGCTGTTTTTT

v_call: TRBV7-2
clone_size: many
j_call: TRBJ2-5
d_call: -
cdr3_aa: CASSFQETQYF
cdr3_nt: TGTGCCAGCAGCTTCCAAGAGACCCAGTACTTC

v_call: TRBV4-3
clone_size: -
j_call: TRBJ2-7
d_call: -
cdr3_aa: CASSPRGQGSEQYF
cdr3_nt: TGCGCCAGCAGCCCCCGTGGGCAGGGTTCCGAGCAGTACTTC

v_call: TRBV10-3
clone_size: -
j_call: TRBJ2-1
d_call: TRBD2
cdr3_aa: CAITPGLTSGSNEQFF
cdr3_nt: TGTGCCATCACCCCTGGGCTGACTAGCGGGAGTAATGAGCAGTTCTTC

v_call: TRBV7-2
clone_size: few
j_call: TRBJ2-2
d_call: -
cdr3_aa: CASSLAMAEYGELFF
cdr3_nt: TGTGCCAGCAGCTTAGCAATGGCGGAGTACGGGGAGCTGTTTTTT

v_call: TRBV27
clone_size: -
j_call: TRBJ1-1
d_call: -
cdr3_aa: CASSLGGLHTEAFF
cdr3_nt: TGTGCCAGCAGTTTGGGAGGGTTGCACACTGAAGCTTTCTTT

v_call: TRBV29-1
clone_size: few
j_call: TRBJ2-1
d_call: TRBD2
cdr3_aa: CSSTSDISEPRVF
cdr3_nt: TGCAGCTCAACTAGCGACATCTCCGAACCCAGGGTCTTC

v_call: TRBV21-1
clone_size: many
j_call: TRBJ2-1
d_call: -
cdr3_aa: CASSDRTSCYNEQFF
cdr3_nt: TGTGCCAGCAGCGACCGGACTAGCTGCTACAATGAGCAGTTCTTC

v_call: TRBV5-1
clone_size: -
j_call: TRBJ1-5
d_call: TRBD1
cdr3_aa: CASSLGQGDQPQHF
cdr3_nt: TGCGCCAGCAGCTTAGGACAGGGAGATCAGCCCCAGCATTTT

v_call: TRBV18
clone_size: -
j_call: TRBJ2-2
d_call: -
cdr3_aa: CASSPQGAGELFF
cdr3_nt: TGTGCCAGCTCACCGCAGGGAGCCGGGGAGCTGTTTTTT

v_call: TRBV29-1
clone_size: few
j_call: TRBJ2-7
d_call: TRBD2
cdr3_aa: CSVGGGTTPSYEQYF
cdr3_nt: TGCAGCGTTGGGGGGGGGACTACCCCCTCCTACGAGCAGTACTTC

v_call: TRBV10-1
clone_size: few
j_call: TRBJ2-7
d_call: TRBD2
cdr3_aa: CASSGGAGAYEQYF
cdr3_nt: TGCGCCAGCAGTGGAGGGGCGGGGGCCTACGAGCAGTACTTC

v_call: TRBV6-5
clone_size: -
j_call: TRBJ2-3
d_call: TRBD1
cdr3_aa: CASLGQGDTQYF
cdr3_nt: TGTGCCAGCCTAGGACAGGGCGATACGCAGTATTTT